This TCR beta chain was captured in a study of shared clonotypes between healthy human individuals. Data came from immunoSEQ multiplex PCR; TCRdb stores just in-frame clones and leaves some out. The profile shows about 1.1 million clones, 78% of them singletons. Concerning this clone: Its matching antigen is unknown. Other DNA sequences in the sample encode the same CDR3.

Study-wide findings and caveats: Naive CD4 clonotype sharing across a few donors was about 5%.

CDR3 size: 13 residues. V lost 2 bases and J lost 7; bases outside the gene matches: 1. CDR1 and CDR2 (germline): SEHNR, FQNEAQ (reference sequence). Material for sequencing was memory CD4+ T cells from PBMCs. Regarding subset: CD45RA-negative fraction. The chain links TRBV7-9 to TRBJ2-7; 11 nucleotides align to TRBD2. This TCR came from a man aged 18 to 30 in good health. Some clones in this sample may be carry-over from other donors' samples. DNA for the CDR3: TGTGCCAGCAGCTTACTAGCGGGAGGAGAGCAGTACTTC. It codes for CASSLLAGGEQYF.